This T cell receptor (beta chain) emerged from a study of T cell responses to AZD1222 COVID-19 vaccine. Findings of the study overall: The peak T cell response came first, and repertoires were sampled only after it. Clonal diversity was possibly underestimated, and white British individuals and females predominated among donors. Only 5 or 6 AZD1222 recipients tested seropositive at baseline.

The table came from immunoSEQ multiplex PCR; TCRdb's copy has only in-frame clones and leaves some out. The repertoire holds fewer than 150,000 clones, with 89% as singletons. V gave up 0 bases and J gave up 4 bases, with 13 bases separating them. CDR1 is SGDLS, CDR2 YYNGEE, per germline. The CDR3 contains 15 residues. Concerning this clone itself: The antigen is undetermined.

This receptor was taken from an adult in good health. The chain joins TRBV9 to TRBJ2-5; D may be TRBD2 (5 bases). Sequencing used peripheral blood, obtained on day 0 of AZD1222 vaccination. The chain's CDR3 is CASSVGGSTSETQYF. Written as DNA, the CDR3 is TGTGCCAGCAGCGTAGGAGGGTCCACCTCAGAGACCCAGTACTTC.